The rows below give T cell receptor beta chains drawn from one sample of a study of cytomegalovirus exposure and HLA in healthy donors. TCRdb's table, derived via immunoSEQ multiplex PCR, lists solely in-frame clones and lacks some. The data show about 150,000 clones, around 74% seen once. Specimen: PBMCs. The receptors come from a man aged 18-30 years in good health and CMV-seronegative. The CDR3 runs from the conserved cysteine through the conserved F or W. Fields, in order: clone size, V gene, J gene, D gene, CDR3 protein, CDR3 DNA. D genes are given only for firm matches. Size values are once, few and many counts, or a class for expanded clones, and some rows have none.

abundance: NA; v_gene: TRBV28; j_gene: TRBJ2-2; d_gene: NA; CDR3aa: CASSLLRGTGGELFF; CDR3nt: TGTGCCAGCAGTTTATTAAGAGGTACAGGCGGGGAGCTGTTTTTT
abundance: NA; v_gene: TRBV30; j_gene: TRBJ1-1; d_gene: NA; CDR3aa: CAWRKGTINTEAFF; CDR3nt: TGTGCCTGGAGGAAGGGGACAATTAACACTGAAGCTTTCTTT
abundance: NA; v_gene: TRBV7-9; j_gene: TRBJ1-1; d_gene: NA; CDR3aa: CASRSSGERTEAFF; CDR3nt: TGTGCCAGCAGATCCTCAGGGGAACGGACCGAAGCTTTCTTT
abundance: NA; v_gene: TRBV2; j_gene: TRBJ1-1; d_gene: NA; CDR3aa: CASSVQAPPEAFF; CDR3nt: TGTGCCAGCAGTGTCCAGGCCCCCCCCGAAGCTTTCTTT
abundance: NA; v_gene: TRBV15; j_gene: TRBJ2-2; d_gene: TRBD1; CDR3aa: CATSTRQGRTGELFF; CDR3nt: TGTGCCACCAGCACCCGACAGGGGCGGACCGGGGAGCTGTTTTTT
abundance: NA; v_gene: TRBV2; j_gene: TRBJ1-4; d_gene: TRBD1; CDR3aa: CASLGGQGYNEKLFF; CDR3nt: TGTGCCAGCCTAGGGGGACAGGGATATAATGAAAAACTGTTTTTT
abundance: NA; v_gene: TRBV14; j_gene: TRBJ1-2; d_gene: NA; CDR3aa: CASSQGLLEGYTF; CDR3nt: TGTGCCAGCAGCCAAGGACTCCTTGAGGGCTACACCTTC
abundance: few; v_gene: TRBV7-9; j_gene: TRBJ1-3; d_gene: NA; CDR3aa: CASSYGGNTIYF; CDR3nt: TGTGCCAGCAGCTACGGGGGAAACACCATATATTTT
abundance: NA; v_gene: TRBV27; j_gene: TRBJ1-6; d_gene: NA; CDR3aa: CATSVYNSPLHF; CDR3nt: TGTGCCACCTCTGTCTATAATTCACCCCTCCACTTT
abundance: once; v_gene: TRBV5-1; j_gene: TRBJ1-1; d_gene: NA; CDR3aa: CASSSRVRWTEAFF; CDR3nt: TGCGCCAGCAGCTCCAGGGTGAGATGGACTGAAGCTTTCTTT
abundance: few; v_gene: TRBV11-2; j_gene: TRBJ2-3; d_gene: TRBD2; CDR3aa: CASSLVGGSTDTQYF; CDR3nt: TGTGCCAGCAGCTTAGTCGGGGGGAGCACAGATACGCAGTATTTT
abundance: NA; v_gene: TRBV7-2; j_gene: TRBJ2-3; d_gene: TRBD2; CDR3aa: CASSSGGSDTQYF; CDR3nt: TGTGCCAGCAGCTCGGGGGGATCAGATACGCAGTATTTT
abundance: NA; v_gene: TRBV30; j_gene: TRBJ1-2; d_gene: TRBD1; CDR3aa: CAWTGGNYGYTF; CDR3nt: TGTGCCTGGACAGGGGGTAACTATGGCTACACCTTC
abundance: NA; v_gene: TRBV10-1; j_gene: TRBJ2-5; d_gene: NA; CDR3aa: CASSESFGAGVQETQYF; CDR3nt: TGCGCCAGCAGTGAGTCGTTCGGAGCGGGCGTACAAGAGACCCAGTACTTC
abundance: NA; v_gene: TRBV6-1; j_gene: TRBJ1-3; d_gene: NA; CDR3aa: CASSGVNSGNTIYF; CDR3nt: TGTGCCAGCAGTGGCGTCAACTCTGGAAACACCATATATTTT
abundance: NA; v_gene: TRBV9; j_gene: TRBJ1-6; d_gene: TRBD1; CDR3aa: CASTGDRGPPLHF; CDR3nt: TGTGCCAGCACGGGGGACAGGGGTCCACCCCTCCACTTT
abundance: NA; v_gene: TRBV29-1; j_gene: TRBJ1-3; d_gene: NA; CDR3aa: CSVEPGEGNTIYF; CDR3nt: TGCAGCGTTGAGCCCGGGGAAGGGAACACCATATATTTT
abundance: NA; v_gene: TRBV7-8; j_gene: TRBJ1-5; d_gene: NA; CDR3aa: CASSPGGGGYSNQPQHF; CDR3nt: TGTGCCAGCAGCCCCGGAGGGGGGGGCTATAGCAATCAGCCCCAGCATTTT
abundance: NA; v_gene: TRBV5-6; j_gene: TRBJ2-3; d_gene: TRBD2; CDR3aa: CASSFESGVTDTQYF; CDR3nt: TGTGCCAGCAGCTTTGAGAGCGGGGTCACAGATACGCAGTATTTT
abundance: NA; v_gene: TRBV5-6; j_gene: TRBJ1-3; d_gene: TRBD1; CDR3aa: CASSSLTGVDGNTIYF; CDR3nt: TGTGCCAGCAGCTCTTTAACAGGGGTGGACGGAAACACCATATATTTT
abundance: NA; v_gene: TRBV6-1; j_gene: TRBJ1-4; d_gene: NA; CDR3aa: CASSQTRGIDEKLFF; CDR3nt: TGTGCCAGCAGTCAAACCAGAGGGATAGATGAAAAACTGTTTTTT
abundance: NA; v_gene: TRBV7-2; j_gene: TRBJ2-5; d_gene: TRBD2; CDR3aa: CASSRGAGAGGAKTQYF; CDR3nt: TGTGCCAGCAGCCGGGGGGCGGGCGCGGGGGGGGCAAAGACCCAGTACTTC
abundance: NA; v_gene: TRBV5-1; j_gene: TRBJ2-2; d_gene: TRBD1; CDR3aa: CASSGGQGSNTGELFF; CDR3nt: TGCGCCAGCAGCGGCGGACAGGGATCGAACACCGGGGAGCTGTTTTTT
abundance: NA; v_gene: TRBV7-2; j_gene: TRBJ2-5; d_gene: NA; CDR3aa: CASSGGVGYETQYF; CDR3nt: TGTGCCAGCAGCGGAGGGGTAGGATACGAGACCCAGTACTTC
abundance: NA; v_gene: TRBV4-3; j_gene: TRBJ2-3; d_gene: NA; CDR3aa: CASSQGVGSPNTDTQYF; CDR3nt: TGCGCCAGCAGCCAAGGAGTGGGTAGCCCCAACACAGATACGCAGTATTTT
abundance: NA; v_gene: TRBV9; j_gene: TRBJ1-2; d_gene: NA; CDR3aa: CASSGVVGAYGYTF; CDR3nt: TGTGCCAGCAGCGGAGTGGTAGGGGCCTATGGCTACACCTTC
abundance: NA; v_gene: TRBV13; j_gene: TRBJ1-2; d_gene: NA; CDR3aa: CASSPGADNYGYTF; CDR3nt: TGTGCCAGCAGCCCTGGGGCCGATAACTATGGCTACACCTTC
abundance: NA; v_gene: TRBV30; j_gene: TRBJ1-2; d_gene: NA; CDR3aa: CAWSVLRSGSSYTF; CDR3nt: TGTGCCTGGAGTGTACTCAGGTCAGGGTCTAGCTACACCTTC
abundance: NA; v_gene: TRBV7-9; j_gene: TRBJ1-2; d_gene: TRBD1; CDR3aa: CASSLAWGQGYGYTF; CDR3nt: TGTGCCAGCAGCTTAGCGTGGGGACAGGGCTATGGCTACACCTTC
abundance: NA; v_gene: TRBV7-9; j_gene: TRBJ1-1; d_gene: NA; CDR3aa: CASSPMRNTEAFF; CDR3nt: TGTGCCAGCAGCCCGATGAGGAACACTGAAGCTTTCTTT